Presented here are 15 T cell receptor beta chains from one specimen sequenced in a study of T cells in Graves' hyperthyroidism and ophthalmopathy (dated by TCRdb to between 2018 and 2020). Libraries came from multiplex PCR. Sequencer: Illumina HiSeq 2000. The TCR beta CDR3 regions were amplified from RNA transcripts. The first round of RT-PCR for the TCR CDR3 was performed with the HTBI primer set and the Qiagen OneStep RT-PCR kit. TCRdb handled the public reads itself, with Q25 trimming in fastp and clone calling in MiXCR, and kept productive beta chains. Rows with a matching CDR3 protein are joined into one entry that keeps the most common DNA and genes. The sample includes 500,000 to 600,000 distinct CDR3 sequences, with about 20% observed a single time. The top ten constitute about 50% of the sample. The sequenced material came from blood. These receptors came from a man aged 35-49 years with Graves' ophthalmopathy.

The table lists this clonotype with a few counts. The CDR3 region is CASSRTSGGTYQETQYF. The CDR3 DNA reads as TGTGCCAGCAGCCGAACTAGCGGGGGGACTTATCAAGAGACCCAGTACTTC. The rearrangement joins TRBV11-1 to TRBJ2-5; 12 nucleotides match TRBD2. Trimming removed 5 bases from V and 2 bases from J; junction bases left unmatched: 9. Germline lookup yields CDR1 SGHAT and CDR2 FQDESV (reference sequence). The CDR3 runs 17 residues.

Of note for this clonotype: A much larger clone lies one base from this, so it may be a read error. The chain recombines TRBV10-3 with TRBJ2-1; TRBD1 might be the D (5 bases). With 4 bases removed from V and 8 bases from J, the gap between germline ends came to 15 bases. This CDR3 spans 14 amino acids. Germline V gene lookup returns CDR1 ENHRY and CDR2 SYGVKD. Here the CDR3 DNA reads TGTGCCATCAGTGTCAGGCAGGGTGCCTATGAGCAGTTCTTC. Amino acids: CAISVRQGAYEQFF.

On this clonotype itself: A clone one base away is much larger, so this may be a read error. CDR3 in DNA: TGTGCCAACAGTATCAGGGGGCACACTGAAGCTTTCTTT. The encoded protein is CANSIRGHTEAFF. This chain uses TRBV12-3 or TRBV12-4 with TRBJ1-1, with 8 nucleotides matching TRBD1. This CDR3 is built from 13 residues.

The chain links TRBV6-5 to TRBJ2-1, with 11 bases matching TRBD2. V shed 4 bases, J shed 6 bases, and the junction held 8 bases outside the gene matches. This CDR3 is built from 16 residues. Germline loops: CDR1 MNHEY, CDR2 SVGAGI. This CDR3 reads CASSSLLAGGGNEQFF. The DNA of the CDR3 is TGTGCCAGCAGTTCCCTCCTAGCGGGAGGTGGCAATGAGCAGTTCTTC.

About this clonotype: The germline gene is not matched at one end of the junction; a read error may be the cause. This chain joins TRBV7-2 and TRBJ1-6; D not resolved. The CDR3 has 15 amino acids. CDR1 SGHTA and CDR2 FQGNSA come from the germline V gene. The CDR3 nucleotides read TGCGCCAGCAGCCAAGATCTGAGAGGTCAAACACCCCTCCACTTT. It specifies CASSQDLRGQTPLHF.

A few counts support this clonotype. The rearrangement joins TRBV20-1 to TRBJ2-1; 10 bases map to TRBD2. V trimming: 6 bases; J trimming: 7 bases; junction bases outside the gene matches: 9. There are 14 residues in the CDR3. Germline V gives CDR1 DFQATT, CDR2 SNEGSKA (reference sequence). In nucleotides, the CDR3 is TGCAGTGCAAGGACTAGCGGACTTCGGAATGAGCAGTTCTTC. This sequence encodes CSARTSGLRNEQFF.

This clonotype was counted ten times or more. The chain links TRBV12-3 or TRBV12-4 to TRBJ2-3; TRBD2 aligns across 11 bases. V was pared by 3 bases and J by 0 bases, with 2 bases of the junction left unmatched. The CDR3 runs to 16 residues. In DNA, the CDR3 is TGTGCCAGCAGTTTTTTAGCGGGGGGGAGCACAGATACGCAGTATTTT. This translates into CASSFLAGGSTDTQYF.

There are many counts of this clonotype. The chain links TRBV2 to TRBJ2-2; TRBD2 aligns across 14 bases. This CDR3 has 17 amino acids. With 6 bases clipped from V and 4 bases from J, the junction kept 7 bases outside the gene matches. Germline CDR1 reads SNHLY; CDR2 reads FYNNEI. The CDR3 region has the DNA TGTGCCAGCAGCCAGACTAGCGGGGGGGCGAGCACCGGGGAGCTGTTTTTT. This codes for CASSQTSGGASTGELFF.

This clonotype was seen ten or more times. The rearrangement uses TRBV30 and TRBJ2-7; no clear D. CDR1 is GTSNPN, CDR2 SVGIG, per germline (reference sequence). This CDR3 spans 14 amino acids. Trimming pared 0 bases from V and 1 base from J, leaving 10 bases between. The CDR3, as DNA: TGTGCCTGGAGTGTACCCGAGGTTTCCTACGAGCAGTACTTC. It translates to CAWSVPEVSYEQYF.

This clonotype was detected ten times or more. The rearrangement joins TRBV13 to TRBJ2-5, with D uncertain. The CDR3 has 13 residues. V lost 8 bases and J lost 4, with 14 bases in between. Germline lookup yields CDR1 PRHDT and CDR2 FYEKMQ (reference sequence). The DNA of the CDR3 is TGTGCCAGCCTGAGGACCATCGGAGAGACCCAGTACTTC. Its protein product is CASLRTIGETQYF.

The chain joins TRBV24-1 to TRBJ1-5; D unclear. This CDR3 is built from 13 residues. With 5 bases removed from V and 2 bases from J, the gap between germline ends came to 6 bases. The germline gives CDR1 KGHDR, CDR2 SFDVKD. CDR3 bases: TGTGCCACCAGTGCGGGTGGCAATCAGCCCCAGCATTTT. Its protein product is CATSAGGNQPQHF.

This chain links TRBV9 with TRBJ1-6; 8 nucleotides align to TRBD1. J was trimmed by 6 bases and V by 4 bases; bases with no gene match: 9. This CDR3 is 16 amino acids long. From germline, CDR1 is SGDLS and CDR2 YYNGEE. The CDR3 loop is CASSPRPTGVNSPLHF. CDR3 DNA: TGTGCCAGCAGCCCCCGGCCGACAGGGGTTAATTCACCCCTCCACTTT.

Concerning this clonotype: Being one base from a much bigger clone, this may be a read error. The genes are TRBV9 and TRBJ1-1; D is ambiguous. The CDR3 spans 14 residues. Looked up from germline, CDR1 is SGDLS and CDR2 is YYNGEE. The DNA of the CDR3 is TGTGCCAGCAGCGTAGTCGGATCGAACACTGAACCTTTCTTT. Translation gives CASSVVGSNTEPFF.

This clonotype was detected ten times or more. The rearrangement joins TRBV18 to TRBJ1-2; D is possibly TRBD1 (5 bases). V was cut by 2 bases and J by 0 bases, with 10 bases left in between. The CDR3 covers 15 residues. The germline V gene encodes CDR1 KGHSH and CDR2 LQKENI. CDR3 residues: CASSPEQAANYGYTF. In nucleotides, the CDR3 is TGTGCCAGCTCACCAGAACAGGCAGCTAACTATGGCTACACCTTC.

In its sample, this clonotype was seen many times. The CDR3 DNA reads TGTGCCAGCACGGGACAGGGGGCGCCCTACGAGCAGTACTTC. Protein: CASTGQGAPYEQYF. The V gene is TRBV6-1, the J gene TRBJ2-7; 12 positions match TRBD1. CDR3 length: 14 amino acids. The germline gives CDR1 MNHNS, CDR2 SASEGT. V lost 7 bases to trimming and J lost 2 bases; unmatched junction nucleotides: 3.